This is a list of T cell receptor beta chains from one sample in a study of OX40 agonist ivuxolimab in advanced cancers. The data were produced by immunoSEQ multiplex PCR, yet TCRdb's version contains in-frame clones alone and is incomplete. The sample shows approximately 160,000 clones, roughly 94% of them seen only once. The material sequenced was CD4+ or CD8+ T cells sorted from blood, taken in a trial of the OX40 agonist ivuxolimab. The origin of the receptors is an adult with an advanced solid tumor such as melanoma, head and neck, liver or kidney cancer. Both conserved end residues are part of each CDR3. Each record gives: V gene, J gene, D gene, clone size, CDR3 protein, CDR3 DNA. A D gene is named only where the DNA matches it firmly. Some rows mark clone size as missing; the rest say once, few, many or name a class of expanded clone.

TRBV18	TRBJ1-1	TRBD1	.	CASSPPGTGVHTEAFF	TGTGCCAGCTCACCGCCCGGGACAGGGGTGCATACTGAAGCTTTCTTT
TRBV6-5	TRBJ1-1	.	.	CASSSYLNTEAFF	TGTGCCAGCAGTTCCTACTTGAACACTGAAGCTTTCTTT
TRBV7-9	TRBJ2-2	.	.	CASSLDRELFF	TGTGCCAGCAGCTTAGACAGGGAGCTGTTTTTT
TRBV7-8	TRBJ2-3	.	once	CASSLSLLGGQTDTQYF	TGTGCCAGCAGCTTAAGTTTATTGGGCGGGCAGACAGATACGCAGTATTTT
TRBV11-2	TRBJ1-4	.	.	CASSSLRDPNGEKLFF	TGTGCCAGCAGCTCACTCCGGGATCCTAATGGGGAAAAACTGTTTTTT
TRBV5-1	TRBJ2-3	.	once	CASSPGRGPSSDTQYF	TGCGCCAGCAGCCCTGGACGGGGCCCAAGCTCAGATACGCAGTATTTT
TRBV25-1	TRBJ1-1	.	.	CASSEYIPNWENTEAFF	TGTGCCAGCAGTGAATATATTCCGAACTGGGAGAACACTGAAGCTTTCTTT
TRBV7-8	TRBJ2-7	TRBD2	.	CASSLILGGGLEQYF	TGTGCCAGCAGCTTAATCCTGGGCGGGGGGCTCGAGCAGTACTTC
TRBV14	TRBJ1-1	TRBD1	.	CASRYSGGQGEAFF	TGTGCCAGCAGGTACAGTGGAGGACAGGGTGAAGCTTTCTTT
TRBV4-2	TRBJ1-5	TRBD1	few	CASSQDRETNQPQHF	TGTGCCAGCAGCCAGGACAGGGAGACCAATCAGCCCCAGCATTTT
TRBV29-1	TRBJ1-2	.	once	CSVEELGRANYGYTF	TGCAGCGTTGAAGAGTTGGGCAGGGCTAACTATGGCTACACCTTC
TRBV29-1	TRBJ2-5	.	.	CSVVSSKETQYF	TGCAGCGTTGTCTCCTCTAAAGAGACCCAGTACTTC
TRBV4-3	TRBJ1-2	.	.	CASSQDQWTAYTF	TGCGCCAGCAGCCAAGATCAATGGACAGCCTACACCTTC
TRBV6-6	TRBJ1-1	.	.	CASSPGTQRAFF	TGTGCCAGCAGTCCTGGGACCCAGAGGGCTTTCTTT
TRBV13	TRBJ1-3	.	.	CASSLALSINSDSGNTIYF	TGTGCCAGCAGCTTAGCCCTCTCTATTAACTCCGATTCTGGAAACACCATATATTTT
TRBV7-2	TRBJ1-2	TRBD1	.	CASRGQGPFGYTF	TGTGCCAGCAGAGGACAGGGTCCGTTTGGCTACACCTTC
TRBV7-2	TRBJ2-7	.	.	CASSLDLSYEQYF	TGTGCCAGCAGCTTAGACCTGAGCTACGAGCAGTACTTC
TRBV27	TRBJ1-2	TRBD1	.	CASSPTGGFYGYTF	TGTGCCAGCAGCCCGACAGGGGGCTTCTATGGCTACACCTTC
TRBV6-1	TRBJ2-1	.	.	CASTAGSPYNEQFF	TGTGCCAGCACCGCAGGGAGCCCCTACAATGAGCAGTTCTTC
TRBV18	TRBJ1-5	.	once	CASSPSSQAFNSNQPQHF	TGTGCCAGCTCACCATCCTCCCAGGCCTTTAATAGCAATCAGCCCCAGCATTTT
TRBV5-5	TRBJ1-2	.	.	CASSLVPPDGYTF	TGTGCCAGCAGCTTGGTGCCCCCGGATGGCTACACCTTC
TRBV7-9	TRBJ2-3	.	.	CASALAITDTQYF	TGTGCCAGCGCCCTTGCCATCACAGATACGCAGTATTTT
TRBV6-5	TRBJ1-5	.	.	CASSYRGGQPQHF	TGTGCCAGCAGTTACAGGGGTGGCCAGCCCCAGCATTTT
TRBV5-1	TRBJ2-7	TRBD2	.	CASSPGLAGGEQYF	TGCGCCAGCAGCCCCGGACTAGCGGGAGGCGAGCAGTACTTC
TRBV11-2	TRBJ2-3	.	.	CASSLVLTDTQYF	TGTGCCAGCAGCTTAGTTTTGACAGATACGCAGTATTTT
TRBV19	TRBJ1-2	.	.	CASSEPGEVGYGYTF	TGTGCCAGTAGTGAACCAGGGGAGGTGGGCTATGGCTACACCTTC
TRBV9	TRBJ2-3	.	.	CASSATPSGTDTQYF	TGTGCCAGCAGCGCGACTCCTTCGGGCACAGATACGCAGTATTTT
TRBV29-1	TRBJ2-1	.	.	CSVGQGTQSLQGEQFF	TGCAGCGTTGGTCAGGGGACTCAATCTCTTCAGGGGGAGCAGTTCTTC
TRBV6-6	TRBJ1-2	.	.	CASREQQGGYTF	TGTGCCAGCCGAGAACAACAGGGTGGCTACACCTTC
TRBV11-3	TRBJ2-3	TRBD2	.	CASSIRTGGSAPTDTQYF	TGTGCCAGCAGCATTCGGACCGGCGGGAGCGCGCCCACAGATACGCAGTATTTT
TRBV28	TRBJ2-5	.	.	CASSLSGEETQYF	TGTGCCAGCAGTTTATCCGGGGAGGAGACCCAGTACTTC
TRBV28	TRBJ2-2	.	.	CASSFPGLADNTGELFF	TGTGCCAGCAGTTTTCCGGGACTGGCGGATAACACCGGGGAGCTGTTTTTT
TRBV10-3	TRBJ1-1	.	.	CAISEGVMNTEAFF	TGTGCCATCAGTGAGGGGGTAATGAACACTGAAGCTTTCTTT
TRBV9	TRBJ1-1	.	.	CASSVVVANTEAFF	TGTGCCAGCAGCGTAGTCGTGGCGAACACTGAAGCTTTCTTT
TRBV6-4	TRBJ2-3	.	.	CASSDSGANTQYF	TGTGCCAGCAGTGACTCGGGGGCAAATACGCAGTATTTT
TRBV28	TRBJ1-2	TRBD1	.	CASSLPRSRGLRTF	TGTGCCAGCAGTTTACCGAGGTCCAGGGGGTTACGCACCTTC
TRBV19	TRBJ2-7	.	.	CASSPRGPHEQYF	TGTGCCAGTAGTCCCCGAGGGCCCCACGAGCAGTACTTC
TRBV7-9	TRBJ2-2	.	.	CASSLGEYPGELFF	TGTGCCAGCAGCTTAGGGGAGTATCCCGGGGAGCTGTTTTTT
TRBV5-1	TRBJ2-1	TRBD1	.	CASSSGTGYNEQFF	TGCGCCAGCAGCTCTGGGACAGGGTACAATGAGCAGTTCTTC
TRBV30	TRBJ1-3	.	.	CAWSGGTGNTIYF	TGTGCCTGGAGTGGGGGTACGGGAAACACCATATATTTT
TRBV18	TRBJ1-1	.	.	CASSSEGAEAFF	TGTGCCAGCTCATCGGAGGGGGCTGAAGCTTTCTTT
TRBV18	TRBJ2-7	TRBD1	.	CASSRSGTGDYEQYF	TGTGCCAGCTCACGTTCCGGGACAGGGGACTACGAGCAGTACTTC
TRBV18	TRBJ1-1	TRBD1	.	CASPGQKNTEAFF	TGTGCCAGCCCGGGACAGAAGAACACTGAAGCTTTCTTT
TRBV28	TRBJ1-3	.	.	CASSPGGGNTIYF	TGTGCCAGCAGCCCGGGGGGCGGAAACACCATATATTTT
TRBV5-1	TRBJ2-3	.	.	CASSPGGGTDTQYF	TGCGCCAGCAGCCCCGGCGGAGGCACAGATACGCAGTATTTT
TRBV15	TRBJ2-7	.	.	CATSRDPGYEQYF	TGTGCCACCAGCAGAGATCCCGGCTACGAGCAGTACTTC
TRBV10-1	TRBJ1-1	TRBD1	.	CASSDSRDRVSNTEAFF	TGCGCCAGCAGTGACTCCCGGGACAGGGTCTCGAACACTGAAGCTTTCTTT
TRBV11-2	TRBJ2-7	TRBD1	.	CASSLAFRQGAHEQYF	TGTGCCAGCAGCTTAGCTTTCCGACAGGGGGCCCACGAGCAGTACTTC
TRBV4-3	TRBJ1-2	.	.	CASSPVAQIWSGYTF	TGCGCCAGCAGCCCGGTGGCCCAGATATGGAGTGGCTACACCTTC
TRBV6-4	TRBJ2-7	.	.	CASSDVGQGIKYF	.
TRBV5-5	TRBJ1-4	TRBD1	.	CASSLGPGQRNEKLFF	TGTGCCAGCAGCTTGGGACCGGGACAGCGGAATGAAAAACTGTTTTTT
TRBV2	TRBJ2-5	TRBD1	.	CASIIGTGATQYF	TGTGCCAGCATTATCGGGACAGGAGCGACCCAGTACTTC
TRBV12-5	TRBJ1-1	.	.	CASGWGTYAATEAFF	TGTGCTAGTGGGTGGGGGACCTATGCGGCCACTGAAGCTTTCTTT